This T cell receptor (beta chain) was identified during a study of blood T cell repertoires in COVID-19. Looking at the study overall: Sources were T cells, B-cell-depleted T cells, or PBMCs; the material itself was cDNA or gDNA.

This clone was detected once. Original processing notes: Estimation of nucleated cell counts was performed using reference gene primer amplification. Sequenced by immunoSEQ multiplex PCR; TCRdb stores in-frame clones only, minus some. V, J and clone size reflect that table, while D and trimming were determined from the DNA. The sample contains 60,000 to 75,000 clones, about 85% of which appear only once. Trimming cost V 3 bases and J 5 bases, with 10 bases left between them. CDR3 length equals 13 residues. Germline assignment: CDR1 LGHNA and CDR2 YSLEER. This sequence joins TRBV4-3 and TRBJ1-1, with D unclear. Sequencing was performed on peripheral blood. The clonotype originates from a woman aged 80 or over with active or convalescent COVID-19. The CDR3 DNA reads TGCGCCAGCAGCCAGAAGGGAGTGACTGAAGCTTTCTTT. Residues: CASSQKGVTEAFF.